A selection of T cell receptor beta chains follows, all from one sample in a study of control samples from healthy donors and cancer patients. Some clones are missing from TCRdb's copy, which holds only in-frame ones; the method was immunoSEQ multiplex PCR. The sample includes some 200,000 clones, around 93% of them seen just once. Material for sequencing was blood. The receptor source for this set is a young man in good health. CDR3s include the opening cysteine and the closing phenylalanine or tryptophan. A D gene is named only where the DNA matches it firmly. Clone sizes are given selectively: once, few, many, or a class where the clone is expanded.

D gene | CDR3 length | J gene | clone size | V gene | CDR3 protein | CDR3 DNA
. | 15 | TRBJ2-7 | . | TRBV27 | CASSPYRPDTYEQYF | TGTGCCAGCAGTCCCTATCGCCCGGACACCTACGAGCAGTACTTC
. | 17 | TRBJ2-3 | . | TRBV7-8 | CASSPDRPIQRTDTQYF | TGTGCCAGCAGCCCCGATCGACCGATACAACGCACAGATACGCAGTATTTT
. | 16 | TRBJ1-5 | . | TRBV5-6 | CASSPRRGAGNQPQHF | TGTGCCAGCAGCCCCCGGAGGGGGGCGGGCAATCAGCCCCAGCATTTT
TRBD1 | 14 | TRBJ2-2 | once | TRBV9 | CASSVGDSTGELFF | TGTGCCAGCAGCGTAGGGGACAGCACCGGGGAGCTGTTTTTT
. | 13 | TRBJ1-1 | once | TRBV7-9 | CASSPQGNTEAFF | TGTGCCAGCAGCCCACAGGGGAACACTGAAGCTTTCTTT
TRBD2 | 15 | TRBJ2-1 | . | TRBV6-5 | CASSRGGRSYNEQFF | TGTGCCAGCAGCCGGGGGGGTCGCTCCTACAATGAGCAGTTCTTC
. | 13 | TRBJ1-1 | . | TRBV13 | CASSLGSAGEAFF | TGTGCCAGCAGCTTAGGGTCCGCAGGTGAAGCTTTCTTT
TRBD1 | 15 | TRBJ1-6 | . | TRBV7-2 | CASSLTGLVVSPLHF | TGTGCCAGCAGCCTGACAGGGCTGGTTGTGTCACCCCTCCACTTT
TRBD1 | 19 | TRBJ2-6 | . | TRBV2 | CASSEGWTGSTSGANVLTF | TGTGCCAGCAGTGAAGGGTGGACAGGAAGCACCTCTGGGGCCAACGTCCTGACTTTC
. | 14 | TRBJ1-2 | few | TRBV5-1 | CASSLVGTPAGYTF | TGCGCCAGCAGCTTGGTGGGGACACCCGCTGGCTACACCTTC
. | 12 | TRBJ1-5 | . | TRBV6-5 | CASRRANQPQHF | TGTGCCAGCCGTCGAGCGAATCAGCCCCAGCATTTT
TRBD2 | 15 | TRBJ2-3 | . | TRBV18 | CASSPEGLAGDTQYF | TGTGCCAGCTCACCAGAGGGACTAGCGGGGGATACGCAGTATTTT
. | 17 | TRBJ2-7 | few | TRBV4-1 | CASSQRDFLGGLYEQYF | TGCGCCAGCAGCCAACGTGACTTTTTAGGCGGCTTATACGAGCAGTACTTC
TRBD2 | 15 | TRBJ2-7 | . | TRBV19 | CASSASGTSNYEQYF | TGTGCCAGTAGTGCATCCGGGACTAGTAACTACGAGCAGTACTTC
. | 13 | TRBJ2-1 | . | TRBV6-5 | CASSSFSYNEQFF | TGTGCCAGCAGTTCCTTCTCCTACAATGAGCAGTTCTTC
. | 18 | TRBJ1-5 | . | TRBV29-1 | CSVVKNNFGGRLNQPQHF | TGCAGCGTTGTAAAAAATAATTTTGGCGGACGCCTCAATCAGCCCCAGCATTTT
TRBD2 | 18 | TRBJ2-7 | . | TRBV27 | CASSLRWGVAGTTYEQYF | TGTGCCAGCAGCCTTCGTTGGGGGGTAGCGGGGACCACCTACGAGCAGTACTTC
. | 14 | TRBJ2-7 | . | TRBV27 | CASSYTGTLYEQYF | TGTGCCAGCAGCTACACCGGGACTCTCTACGAGCAGTACTTC
TRBD1 | 16 | TRBJ1-2 | . | TRBV4-1 | CASSPLGQGSEDGYTF | TGCGCCAGCAGCCCCTTGGGACAGGGGTCCGAAGATGGCTACACCTTC
. | 14 | TRBJ2-3 | . | TRBV4-1 | CASRDLTSTDTQYF | TGCGCCAGCCGGGACCTCACTAGCACAGATACGCAGTATTTT
TRBD1 | 13 | TRBJ2-7 | . | TRBV19 | CASRGTGRSEQYF | TGTGCCAGTAGGGGGACAGGGCGTTCTGAGCAGTACTTC
. | 15 | TRBJ2-7 | . | TRBV5-1 | CASSSLQVPSYEQYF | TGCGCCAGCAGCTCCCTACAGGTACCCTCGTACGAGCAGTACTTC
. | 14 | TRBJ2-7 | . | TRBV10-3 | CAISETGSSYEQYF | TGTGCCATCAGTGAAACAGGGAGCTCCTACGAGCAGTACTTC
. | 15 | TRBJ2-2 | few | TRBV5-1 | CASRSSLHTTGELFF | TGCGCCAGCAGAAGCTCCCTTCACACCACCGGGGAGCTGTTTTTT
TRBD1 | 13 | TRBJ2-3 | . | TRBV5-4 | CASSLSTGETQYF | TGTGCCAGCAGCTTGTCCACAGGGGAGACGCAGTATTTT
TRBD1 | 15 | TRBJ2-2 | . | TRBV5-1 | CASSLEGADTGELFF | TGCGCCAGCAGCTTGGAGGGGGCTGACACCGGGGAGCTGTTTTTT
. | 14 | TRBJ1-5 | . | TRBV11-2 | CASSNQVSNQPQHF | TGTGCCAGCAGTAACCAGGTTAGCAATCAGCCCCAGCATTTT
TRBD2 | 17 | TRBJ2-3 | . | TRBV5-6 | CASSTTLAGGHRDTQYF | TGTGCCAGCAGTACTACTCTAGCGGGGGGCCATAGAGATACGCAGTATTTT
TRBD1 | 14 | TRBJ2-1 | . | TRBV5-1 | CASSSTGGYNEQFF | TGCGCCAGCAGCTCAACAGGGGGTTACAATGAGCAGTTCTTC
. | 14 | TRBJ1-1 | . | TRBV5-5 | CASSLLRGHTEAFF | TGTGCCAGCAGCTTGTTGAGAGGGCACACTGAAGCTTTCTTT
. | 13 | TRBJ1-3 | few | TRBV12-3/TRBV12-4 | CASSSIPGNTIYF | TGTGCCAGCAGTAGCATTCCTGGAAACACCATATATTTT
. | 13 | TRBJ1-2 | . | TRBV25-1 | CASSDWSGDGYTF | TGTGCCAGCAGTGATTGGTCAGGGGATGGCTACACCTTC
TRBD1 | 15 | TRBJ1-5 | . | TRBV5-5 | CASSLDRGRHQPQHF | TGTGCCAGCAGCTTGGACAGGGGTAGACACCAGCCCCAGCATTTT
TRBD1 | 14 | TRBJ1-6 | . | TRBV5-1 | CASRRDSYNSPLHF | TGCGCCAGCAGGAGGGACAGTTATAATTCACCCCTCCACTTT
. | 13 | TRBJ1-2 | once | TRBV5-1 | CASSTEGGNGYTF | TGCGCCAGCAGCACCGAGGGGGGGAATGGCTACACCTTC
TRBD1 | 14 | TRBJ1-5 | once | TRBV30 | CAAQSGTGSQPQHF | TGTGCCGCTCAATCCGGGACAGGGTCCCAGCCCCAGCATTTT
. | 15 | TRBJ1-5 | . | TRBV5-1 | CASSPGAYSNQPQHF | TGCGCCAGTTCCCCAGGGGCTTATAGCAATCAGCCCCAGCATTTT
. | 17 | TRBJ2-3 | . | TRBV7-3 | CASSLKEAFPFTDTQYF | TGTGCCAGCAGCTTAAAAGAAGCGTTTCCTTTCACAGATACGCAGTATTTT
. | 14 | TRBJ1-5 | . | TRBV10-3 | CAISSQDSYQPQHF | TGTGCCATCAGTTCCCAGGACAGCTATCAGCCCCAGCATTTT
TRBD1 | 14 | TRBJ1-2 | . | TRBV19 | CASSRQGQSYGYTF | TGTGCCAGTAGTCGACAGGGGCAGAGCTATGGCTACACCTTC
. | 16 | TRBJ2-2 | . | TRBV7-3 | CASSLGTGQNTGELFF | TGTGCCAGCAGCTTAGGAACGGGGCAGAACACCGGGGAGCTGTTTTTT